These 2 T cell receptor beta chains share one sample of origin, sequenced in a study of identifying expanded T cells in peripheral blood. The table came from immunoSEQ multiplex PCR; TCRdb's copy has only in-frame clones and leaves some out. The sample records about 47,000 clones, roughly 82% being singletons. The sample consisted of blood. Source of these receptors: a person aged 18 to 75 in good health.

This clone was counted a few times. This rearrangement joins TRBV27 to TRBJ1-5, with D hard to call. The CDR3 extends over 14 amino acids. Germline CDR1 MNHEY, CDR2 SMNVEV (reference sequence). The germline V and J ends were trimmed by 5 bases and 2 bases, with 10 bases remaining between them. CDR3 nucleotide sequence: TGTGCCAGCAGTACGCAGAGAGGCAATCAGCCCCAGCATTTT. It yields the protein CASSTQRGNQPQHF.

The CDR3 nucleotides read TGTGCCAGCAGCTTAACGTCAGCCCCCGGGGAGCTGTTTTTT. Protein: CASSLTSAPGELFF. The chain links TRBV7-3 to TRBJ2-2; D gene unclear. The CDR3 contains 14 residues. The V and J ends lost 0 bases and 6 bases respectively, with 8 bases between them. Germline lookup yields CDR1 SGHTA and CDR2 FQGTGA.